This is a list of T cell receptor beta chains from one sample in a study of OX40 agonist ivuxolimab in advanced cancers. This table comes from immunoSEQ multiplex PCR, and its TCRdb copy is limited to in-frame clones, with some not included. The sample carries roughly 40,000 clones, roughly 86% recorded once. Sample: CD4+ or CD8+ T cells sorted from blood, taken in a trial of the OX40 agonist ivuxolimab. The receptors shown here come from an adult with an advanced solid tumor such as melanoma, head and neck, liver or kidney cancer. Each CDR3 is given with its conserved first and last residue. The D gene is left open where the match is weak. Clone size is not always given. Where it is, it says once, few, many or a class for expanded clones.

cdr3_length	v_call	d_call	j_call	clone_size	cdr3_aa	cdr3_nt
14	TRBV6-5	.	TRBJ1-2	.	CASSYSTGNYGYTF	TGTGCCAGCAGTTACTCTACCGGGAACTATGGCTACACCTTC
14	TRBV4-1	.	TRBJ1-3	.	CASSQIFSGNTIYF	TGCGCCAGCAGCCAAATATTCTCTGGAAACACCATATATTTT
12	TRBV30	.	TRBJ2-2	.	CAWSPGVGELFF	TGTGCCTGGAGTCCGGGGGTCGGGGAGCTGTTTTTT
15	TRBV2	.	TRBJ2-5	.	CASSESIQGTETQYF	TGTGCCAGCAGTGAATCTATTCAGGGGACGGAGACCCAGTACTTC
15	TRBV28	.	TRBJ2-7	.	CASSFSPDRTYEQYF	TGTGCCAGCAGTTTTTCCCCGGACAGAACCTACGAGCAGTACTTC
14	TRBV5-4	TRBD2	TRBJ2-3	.	CASRFGGGTDTQYF	TGTGCCAGCAGATTTGGGGGGGGAACAGATACGCAGTATTTT
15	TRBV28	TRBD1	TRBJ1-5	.	CASRDRGGSNQPQHF	TGTGCCAGCAGGGACAGGGGAGGGAGCAATCAGCCCCAGCATTTT
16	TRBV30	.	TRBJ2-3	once	CAWSVPPRQVTDTQYF	TGTGCCTGGAGTGTACCCCCGCGGCAGGTGACAGATACGCAGTATTTT
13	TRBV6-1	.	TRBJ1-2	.	CASSRDIWDGYTF	TGTGCCAGTTCCCGTGACATCTGGGATGGCTACACCTTC
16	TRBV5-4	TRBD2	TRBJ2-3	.	CASSLLAGGVKDTQYF	TGTGCCAGCAGCTTACTAGCGGGGGGGGTGAAAGATACGCAGTATTTT
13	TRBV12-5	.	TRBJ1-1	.	CASREGTATEAFF	TGTGCTTCCCGGGAGGGGACGGCCACTGAAGCTTTCTTT
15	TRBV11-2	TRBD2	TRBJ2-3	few	CASSLGGGATDTQYF	TGTGCCAGCAGCTTAGGCGGGGGGGCCACAGATACGCAGTATTTT
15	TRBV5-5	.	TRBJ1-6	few	CASSLNAWANSPLHF	TGTGCCAGCAGCTTGAACGCGTGGGCCAATTCACCCCTCCACTTT
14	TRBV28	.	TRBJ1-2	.	CASSGGASNYGYTF	TGTGCCAGCAGTGGGGGGGCCTCCAACTATGGCTACACCTTC
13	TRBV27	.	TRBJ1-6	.	CASSFGYNSPLHF	TGTGCCAGCAGTTTCGGATATAATTCACCCCTCCACTTT
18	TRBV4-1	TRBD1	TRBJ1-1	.	CASSQDPSTGAVNTEAFF	TGCGCCAGCAGCCAAGACCCCTCTACAGGGGCAGTGAACACTGAAGCTTTCTTT
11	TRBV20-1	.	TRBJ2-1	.	CSANQNNEQFF	TGCAGTGCTAACCAGAACAATGAGCAGTTCTTC
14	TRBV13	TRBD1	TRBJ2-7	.	CASSPGQGAYEQYF	TGTGCCAGCAGCCCAGGACAGGGGGCCTACGAGCAGTACTTC
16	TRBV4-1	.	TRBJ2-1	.	CASSQEGRSSYNEQFF	TGCGCCAGCAGCCAAGAAGGGCGGAGCTCCTACAATGAGCAGTTCTTC
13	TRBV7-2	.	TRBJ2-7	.	CASSFTNLGEQYF	TGTGCCAGCAGCTTCACTAATCTAGGCGAGCAGTACTTC
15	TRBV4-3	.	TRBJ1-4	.	CASSSGGMTNEKLFF	TGCGCCAGCAGCTCAGGTGGGATGACTAATGAAAAACTGTTTTTT
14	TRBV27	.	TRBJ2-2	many	CASSLGAATGELFF	TGTGCCAGCAGTTTGGGGGCGGCCACCGGGGAGCTGTTTTTT
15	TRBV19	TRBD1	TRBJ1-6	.	CASNYRGAGNSPLHF	TGTGCCAGCAATTACAGGGGAGCAGGAAATTCACCCCTCCACTTT
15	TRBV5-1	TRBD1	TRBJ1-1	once	CASSLAQGASTEAFF	TGCGCCAGCAGCTTGGCCCAGGGGGCCAGCACTGAAGCTTTCTTT
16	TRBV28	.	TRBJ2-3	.	CASSLYGGASTDTQYF	TGTGCCAGCAGTTTATATGGGGGGGCCAGCACAGATACGCAGTATTTT
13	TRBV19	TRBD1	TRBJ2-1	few	CASGTGTINEQFF	TGTGCCAGTGGGACAGGGACCATCAATGAGCAGTTCTTC
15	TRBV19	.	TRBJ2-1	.	CASSISRALYNEQFF	TGTGCCAGTAGTATATCGCGGGCGCTCTACAATGAGCAGTTCTTC
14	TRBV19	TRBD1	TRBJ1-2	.	CASSLRTGWGGYTF	TGTGCCAGTTCTCTGAGGACAGGGTGGGGTGGCTACACCTTC
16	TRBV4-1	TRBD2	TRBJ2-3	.	CASSQDQRGDTDTQYF	TGCGCCAGCAGCCAAGACCAACGGGGGGACACAGATACGCAGTATTTT
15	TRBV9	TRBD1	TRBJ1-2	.	CASSRNQGAGYGYTF	TGTGCCAGCAGCCGTAATCAGGGGGCTGGCTATGGCTACACCTTC
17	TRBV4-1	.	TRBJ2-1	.	CASSQDAAIAVVNEQFF	TGCGCCAGCAGCCAAGATGCGGCCATAGCGGTGGTCAATGAGCAGTTCTTC
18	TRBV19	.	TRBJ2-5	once	CASSIWETSPPRQETQYF	TGTGCCAGTAGTATTTGGGAGACGAGTCCGCCCCGGCAAGAGACCCAGTACTTC
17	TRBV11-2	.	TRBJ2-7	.	CASSLVRLALDSYEQYF	TGTGCCAGCAGCTTAGTTAGGCTAGCGCTAGACTCCTACGAGCAGTACTTC
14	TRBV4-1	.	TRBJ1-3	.	CASSQGLPGNTIYF	TGCGCCAGCAGCCAAGGGCTCCCTGGAAACACCATATATTTT
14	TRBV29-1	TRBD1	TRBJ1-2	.	CSVGSGTGVYGYTF	TGCAGCGTTGGATCCGGGACAGGGGTTTATGGCTACACCTTC
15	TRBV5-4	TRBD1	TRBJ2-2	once	CASSSGQGVPGELFF	TGTGCCAGCAGCTCTGGACAGGGGGTCCCCGGGGAGCTGTTTTTT
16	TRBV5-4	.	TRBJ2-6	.	CASGFGGGSGANVLTF	TGTGCCAGCGGGTTTGGAGGGGGCTCTGGGGCCAACGTCCTGACTTTC
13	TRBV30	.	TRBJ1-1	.	CAWSVGVGTEAFF	TGTGCCTGGAGTGTGGGGGTCGGCACTGAAGCTTTCTTT
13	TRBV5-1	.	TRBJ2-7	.	CASSLRGSHEQYF	TGCGCCAGCAGCTTGAGGGGGAGCCACGAGCAGTACTTC
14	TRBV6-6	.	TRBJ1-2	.	CASSTQGGMYGYTF	TGTGCCAGCAGTACCCAAGGAGGGATGTATGGCTACACCTTC
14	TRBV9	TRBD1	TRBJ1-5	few	CASSVTGTGQPQHF	TGTGCCAGCAGCGTGACAGGGACAGGGCAGCCCCAGCATTTT
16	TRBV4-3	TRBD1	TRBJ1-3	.	CASSQDHRGSGNTIYF	TGCGCCAGCAGCCAAGACCACAGGGGATCTGGAAACACCATATATTTT
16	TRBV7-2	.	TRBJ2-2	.	CASSSPTSWNTGELFF	TGTGCCAGCAGCTCCCCAACTAGCTGGAACACCGGGGAGCTGTTTTTT
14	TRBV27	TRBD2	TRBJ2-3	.	CAVADGGVLDTQYF	TGTGCCGTTGCAGACGGGGGGGTTCTAGATACGCAGTATTTT
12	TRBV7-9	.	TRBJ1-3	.	CASSPTGNTIYF	TGTGCCAGCAGCCCCACGGGAAACACCATATATTTT
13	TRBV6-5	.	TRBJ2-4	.	CASRAPGTTIQYF	TGTGCCAGCAGGGCCCCAGGGACAACCATTCAGTACTTC
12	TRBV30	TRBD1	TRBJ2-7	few	CATTGDTYEQYF	TGTGCTACGACAGGGGACACCTACGAGCAGTACTTC
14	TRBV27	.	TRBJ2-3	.	CASSLSKGSDTQYF	TGTGCCAGCAGTTTATCGAAAGGGTCAGATACGCAGTATTTT
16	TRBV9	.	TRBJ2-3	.	CASSVARSSITDTQYF	TGTGCCAGCAGCGTCGCTAGATCCTCGATCACAGATACGCAGTATTTT
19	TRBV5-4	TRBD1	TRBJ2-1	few	CASSLSRSGQGISYNEQFF	TGTGCCAGCAGCTTGTCTAGAAGTGGACAGGGGATATCTTACAATGAGCAGTTCTTC
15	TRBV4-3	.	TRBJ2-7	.	CASSQGAQGAYEQYF	TGCGCCAGCAGCCAAGGGGCGCAGGGAGCCTACGAGCAGTACTTC
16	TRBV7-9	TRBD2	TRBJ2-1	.	CATPVLAGGTYNEQFF	TGTGCCACGCCGGTTTTGGCGGGGGGTACCTACAATGAGCAGTTCTTC
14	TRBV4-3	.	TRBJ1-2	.	CASSQVAEYYGYTF	TGCGCCAGCAGCCAAGTGGCGGAGTACTATGGCTACACCTTC
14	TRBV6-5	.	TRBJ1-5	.	CASSYRPSNQPQHF	TGTGCCAGCAGTTACCGTCCTAGCAATCAGCCCCAGCATTTT